This TCR beta chain is drawn from a study of OX40 agonist ivuxolimab in advanced cancers. Study summary: The patients got ivuxolimab, which is an agonistic anti-OX40 (CD134) antibody. Patients received intravenous ivuxolimab every 2 weeks at 0.01 to 10 mg/kg.

The repertoire was sequenced with immunoSEQ multiplex PCR; TCRdb's copy has only in-frame clones and lacks some. In the table there are 55,000 to 75,000 clones, roughly 88% of which are singletons. The CDR3 covers 14 residues. CDR1 and CDR2 (germline): MRHNA, SNTAGT. V lost 2 bases and J lost 4, with 8 bases in between. Study results and caveats: Antigens targeted by the expanded peripheral T cells were not determined.

Turning to this clone: What it binds is not known.

This clonotype was obtained from an adult with an advanced solid tumor such as melanoma, head and neck, liver or kidney cancer. The chain uses TRBV6-4 and TRBJ2-2; tentative D call: TRBD2 (5 bases). Specimen: CD4+ or CD8+ T cells sorted from blood, collected in a trial of the OX40 agonist ivuxolimab. The CDR3 loop reads CASSDRAGTGELFF. CDR3 nucleotide sequence: TGTGCCAGCAGTGACAGGGCGGGCACCGGGGAGCTGTTTTTT.